Each of the 20 T cell receptor beta chains below was sequenced from the same sample in a study of beta chain features in type 1 diabetes. Findings and caveats of the study: Across all four CD4+ subsets, people with type 1 diabetes showed modestly shorter TCRB CDR3s.

Their recognized antigens are unknown. The isolated RNA, all of it, was reverse transcribed, so expressed TCRB transcripts were what got sequenced. Libraries were prepared by immunoSEQ multiplex PCR; TCRdb keeps only in-frame clonotypes and omits some of them. The sample includes approximately 600,000 clones, 9.5% to 15% seen only once; the top ten take about 0.11%. Sequencing input: naive CD4+ T cells from blood. The source of these receptors is a man aged 30 to 39 with type 1 diabetes.

This clone was found a few times. The chain links TRBV4-3 to TRBJ1-5, with D possibly matching TRBD1 (5 bases). The CDR3 spans 22 residues. The V end was cut by 0 bases, the J end by 0 bases, with 27 bases between. Per the germline V gene, CDR1 is LGHNA and CDR2 is YSLEER. CDR3: CASSQDGGLFPLQGNSNQPQHF. CDR3 coding DNA: TGCGCCAGCAGCCAAGATGGGGGACTATTCCCCCTTCAGGGCAATAGCAATCAGCCCCAGCATTTT.

This clone has just a few counts. The chain has TRBV6-5 and TRBJ1-2; 10 nucleotides match TRBD1. Germline V gives CDR1 MNHEY, CDR2 SVGAGI. The CDR3 has 14 amino acids. After removal of 4 bases from V and 4 bases from J, the junction contained 3 bases not matched to a gene. The CDR3 loop is CASSSGTGAYGYTF. The CDR3 nucleotides read TGTGCCAGCAGTTCCGGGACAGGGGCCTATGGCTACACCTTC.

The chain employs TRBV19 and TRBJ2-7; TRBD1 agrees at 9 bases. The CDR3 covers 15 residues. The ends lost 6 bases at V and 6 bases at J; junction bases unmatched: 12. Germline assignment: CDR1 LNHDA and CDR2 SQIVND (reference sequence). CDR3 in amino acids: CASRVRDRESREQYF. CDR3 in DNA: TGTGCCAGTAGAGTCCGGGACAGGGAAAGTCGCGAGCAGTACTTC.

This clone was observed a few times. V gene TRBV28 combines with J gene TRBJ1-2, with TRBD1 identical over 9 bases. The V segment lost 8 bases and the J segment 5 bases; nucleotides outside the gene matches: 9. The length of the CDR3 is 14 residues. Germline loops: CDR1 MDHEN, CDR2 SYDVKM. DNA of the CDR3: TGTGCCAGCGGTTCGGGGACAGGGCGGTATGGCTACACCTTC. Protein product: CASGSGTGRYGYTF.

This clone was seen a few times. The V call is TRBV29-1, the J call TRBJ2-7; D not resolved. Trimming stripped 5 bases from V and 0 bases from J, with 11 bases between. The CDR3 runs 13 residues. Germline CDR1 SQVTM, CDR2 ANQGSEA. The DNA of the CDR3 is TGCAGCGTTAGAAACAGCAGCTCCTACGAGCAGTACTTC. This translates into CSVRNSSSYEQYF.

This clone was observed a few times. J is TRBJ2-7 and V is TRBV28; tentatively, D is TRBD2 (7 bases). CDR3 size: 13 residues. CDR1 is MDHEN, CDR2 SYDVKM, per germline. The germline V and J ends were trimmed by 6 bases and 2 bases, with 11 bases remaining between them. CDR3 sequence: CASSKGGAYEQYF. CDR3 sequence (DNA): TGTGCCAGCAGCAAGGGGGGGGCCTACGAGCAGTACTTC. The full variable domain, in which reference TRBV28 and TRBJ2-7 provide the parts outside the CDR3, is DVKVTQSSRYLVKRTGEKVFLECVQDMDHENMFWYRQDPGLGLRLIYFSYDVKMKEKGDIPEGYSVSREKKERFSLILESASTNQTSMYLCASSKGGAYEQYFGPGTRLTVT.

This clone has only a few counts. J is TRBJ2-2 and V is TRBV6-5, with D unresolved. Between the trimmed V and J ends, which lost 0 bases and 3 bases, there was a span of 11 bases. Germline V gene lookup returns CDR1 MNHEY and CDR2 SVGAGI. The CDR3 runs 16 residues. The DNA for the CDR3 is TGTGCCAGCAGTTACTCGGCCCAATCTCACACCGGGGAGCTGTTTTTT. It codes for CASSYSAQSHTGELFF.

This clone was seen a handful of times. V and J are TRBV6-5 and TRBJ2-1; possibly TRBD1 for D (5 bases). V lost 6 bases and J lost 8, with 14 bases in between. CDR1 MNHEY and CDR2 SVGAGI come from the germline V gene. The CDR3 is made up of 13 amino acids. CDR3 protein: CASRPPQGHEQFF. CDR3 DNA sequence: TGTGCCAGCAGACCGCCGCAGGGCCATGAGCAGTTCTTC.

V is TRBV30 and J is TRBJ2-7; D is possibly TRBD1 (6 bases). V lost 6 bases and J lost 3, with 18 bases in between. The CDR3 contains 14 residues. Germline V gene sequence: CDR1 GTSNPN, CDR2 SVGIG (reference sequence). The CDR3 nucleotides read TGTGCCTGCCTCGGTCGGGGACAACGCTACGAGCAGTACTTC. It is translated as CACLGRGQRYEQYF.

This clone was counted ten times or more. The same CDR3 can be traced to other DNA sequences in this sample. This sequence joins TRBV14 and TRBJ2-1; TRBD2 is a possible D gene (6 bases). Between the trimmed V and J ends, which lost 1 base and 6 bases, there was a span of 10 bases. Germline V gene sequence: CDR1 SGHDN, CDR2 FVKESK. This CDR3 region has 14 residues. CDR3 bases: TGTGCCAGCAGCCAAGTTTCCGGGGGCAATGAGCAGTTCTTC. Its protein product is CASSQVSGGNEQFF.

This clone turned up a few times. The chain links TRBV5-4 to TRBJ2-1; D unclear. Trimming cost V 2 bases and J 6 bases, with 21 bases left between them. CDR1 is SGHNT and CDR2 is YYREEE in the germline V gene (reference sequence). The CDR3 sequence is 17 residues long. CDR3 nucleotide sequence: TGTGCCAGCAGCTTCGACGACTTCTTACGCTCAGGCAATGAGCAGTTCTTC. It specifies CASSFDDFLRSGNEQFF. Filled out from reference TRBV5-4 and TRBJ2-1, the complete variable domain reads ETGVTQSPTHLIKTRGQQVTLRCSSQSGHNTVSWYQQALGQGPQFIFQYYREEENGRGNFPPRFSGLQFPNYSSELNVNALELDDSALYLCASSFDDFLRSGNEQFFGPGTRLTVL.

This clone showed up just a few times. V is TRBV6-5 and J is TRBJ2-2; 10 positions agree with TRBD2. This CDR3 is 15 amino acids long. Losses at the gene ends were 2 bases for V and 8 bases for J; bases not matched to a gene: 5. Germline CDR1 and CDR2: MNHEY and SVGAGI. The CDR3 bases are TGTGCCAGCAGTTACCTAGCGGGGGCCGGAGGGGAGCTGTTTTTT. Its protein is CASSYLAGAGGELFF.

The chain links TRBV7-2 to TRBJ2-3; 10 nucleotides align to TRBD1. J gave up 4 bases and V 4 bases, and 5 bases lay outside the gene matches. Germline V lookup: CDR1 SGHTA, CDR2 FQGNSA. This CDR3 region has 15 residues. CDR3 protein: CASSYRDRGADTQYF. For the CDR3, the DNA is TGTGCCAGCAGCTACCGGGACAGGGGAGCAGATACGCAGTATTTT. Full variable domain (rest looked up from reference TRBV7-2 and TRBJ2-3): GAGVSQSPSNKVTEKGKDVELRCDPISGHTALYWYRQSLGQGLEFLIYFQGNSAPDKSGLPSDRFSAERTGGSVSTLTIQRTQQEDSAVYLCASSYRDRGADTQYFGPGTRLTVL.

Comments on this clone: This sample includes further DNA sequences coding for the same CDR3. The chain has TRBV6-5 and TRBJ2-6; D may be TRBD2 (6 bases). Trimming removed 6 bases at V and 2 bases at J, with 11 bases between. CDR3 length: 15 amino acids. Germline V gene sequence: CDR1 MNHEY, CDR2 SVGAGI. The CDR3 nucleotides are TGTGCCAGCAGCTACGCGGGGACTGGGGCCAACGTCCTGACTTTC. It specifies CASSYAGTGANVLTF.

V usage is TRBV9 and J usage is TRBJ2-2; D gene uncertain. Trimming stripped 0 bases from V and 7 bases from J, with 4 bases between. Germline V CDR1 and CDR2: SGDLS, YYNGEE. The CDR3 extends over 12 amino acids. The CDR3 reads CASSVVVGELFF. In nucleotides, the CDR3 is TGTGCCAGCAGCGTAGTGGTCGGGGAGCTGTTTTTT.

The V gene is TRBV7-2, the J gene TRBJ2-5; the match to TRBD2 covers 9 bases. J gave up 1 base and V 5 bases, and 5 bases lay outside the gene matches. The length of the CDR3 is 15 residues. The germline V gene encodes CDR1 SGHTA and CDR2 FQGNSA. For the CDR3, the DNA is TGTGCCAGCAGCCCGCAGCGGGGGGCCCAAGAGACCCAGTACTTC. Protein product: CASSPQRGAQETQYF.

The chain couples TRBV2 to TRBJ2-2, with D unresolved. The CDR3 has 11 residues. CDR1 is SNHLY and CDR2 is FYNNEI in the germline V gene. The ends were cut back, 8 bases at V and 7 bases at J, with 8 bases in the middle. The CDR3 here is CASGPGGELFF. Written as DNA, the CDR3 is TGTGCCAGCGGTCCGGGCGGGGAGCTGTTTTTT.

This clone was counted between two and nine times. The chain couples TRBV9 to TRBJ2-1, with a possible D match to TRBD2 (6 bases). Trimming stripped 4 bases from V and 5 bases from J, with 16 bases between. Germline V gene lookup returns CDR1 SGDLS and CDR2 YYNGEE. The CDR3 runs to 15 residues. The CDR3 coding sequence is TGTGCCAGCAGCCCTACGGGGGATTGGGACAATGAGCAGTTCTTC. Translation: CASSPTGDWDNEQFF.

V and J are TRBV13 and TRBJ1-4; 7 positions match TRBD1. The germline CDR1 and CDR2 sequences are PRHDT and FYEKMQ (reference sequence). The CDR3 runs 16 residues. With V trimmed by 4 bases and J by 7 bases, 12 bases remained unmatched. The CDR3 is CASSSSLQGYGEKLFF. CDR3 DNA sequence: TGTGCCAGCAGCTCATCGCTACAGGGGTACGGTGAAAAACTGTTTTTT.

The chain combines TRBV11-2 with TRBJ2-7; a possible D gene is TRBD1 (6 bases). Trimming shortened V by 1 base and J by 2 bases, and 15 bases separated the two germline ends. The germline V gene has CDR1 SGHAT and CDR2 FQNNGV. CDR3 length: 16 amino acids. The CDR3 protein is CASSLVTGTSAYEQYF. The DNA for the CDR3 is TGTGCCAGCAGCTTAGTCACAGGGACCTCCGCCTACGAGCAGTACTTC.